Listed below are T cell receptor beta chains from one sample, sequenced in a study of T-cell reconstitution after alpha-beta-depleted transplantation in children. One entry per CDR3 protein, called by TCRdb with MiXCR from the PCR reads. The table includes approximately 340,000 distinct CDR3 sequences, about 9.4% detected once. Sequenced material: PBMCs from the stem cell graft donor, taken from the stem cell graft. Receptors originate from a human donor who donated a stem cell graft to a child with acute lymphoblastic leukemia. Each CDR3 is given with its conserved first and last residue. Each record gives: CDR3 DNA, CDR3 protein, J gene, V gene, clone size, D gene. The D gene is left open where the match is weak. Rows may omit the clone size; those that give it use once, few, many or a size class.

TGCGCCAGCAGCCAACCTTGGACAGGGGAAGAAAAACTGTTTTTT CASSQPWTGEEKLFF TRBJ1-4 TRBV4-1 NA TRBD1
TGCAGTGCTAGAGGACAGAGAACGGGACTAGCCGTAGCCTACGAGCAGTACTTC CSARGQRTGLAVAYEQYF TRBJ2-7 TRBV20-1 NA TRBD2
TGTGCCAGCTCACCCGACGGGACTCGGAGCCTAGGGAGCACAGATACGCAGTATTTT CASSPDGTRSLGSTDTQYF TRBJ2-3 TRBV18 few NA
TGTGCCAGCAGTTACTCGGGGGACTCATACGAGCAGTACTTC CASSYSGDSYEQYF TRBJ2-7 TRBV6-5 NA NA
TGCAGTGCTGCCCGGGACAGGGCATCCGATGGCTACACCTTC CSAARDRASDGYTF TRBJ1-2 TRBV20-1 NA TRBD1
TGCGCCAGCAGCTTGGGCGCTAGCGGGACCAATGAGCAGTTCTTC CASSLGASGTNEQFF TRBJ2-1 TRBV5-1 NA TRBD2
TGTGCCAGCAGTTGGGACAGGGGCTACGAGCAGTACTTC CASSWDRGYEQYF TRBJ2-7 TRBV7-2 many TRBD1
TGTGCCAGCAGCCAGACTAGCGGGGGAGACAATGAGCAGTTCTTC CASSQTSGGDNEQFF TRBJ2-1 TRBV3-1 NA TRBD2
TGTGCCAGCAGCTTAGAGGAGGACAGGGGAGGATCCTATGGCTACACCTTC CASSLEEDRGGSYGYTF TRBJ1-2 TRBV13 NA TRBD1
TGTGCCGGTCCGGCAGGGGTCCGGGGTGACACTGAAGCTTTCTTT CAGPAGVRGDTEAFF TRBJ1-1 TRBV3-1 NA NA
TGTGCCACCCGGAGGGAGTATGGCTACACCTTC CATRREYGYTF TRBJ1-2 TRBV6-1 NA NA
TGTGCCAGCACCACCCTAAGAGGCCTCTCCTACGAGCAGTACTTC CASTTLRGLSYEQYF TRBJ2-7 TRBV28 NA NA
TGTGCCAGCAGCCCCGACTTTGTTACGCAGTATTTT CASSPDFVTQYF TRBJ2-3 TRBV11-1 many NA
TGCGCCAGCAGCCAACCCACGGGGAGGTACTACGAGCAGTACTTC CASSQPTGRYYEQYF TRBJ2-7 TRBV4-1 few NA
TGTGCCAGCAGCCCCCAACGGGCTGGGGTCCATCAGCCCCAGCATTTT CASSPQRAGVHQPQHF TRBJ1-5 TRBV6-2/TRBV6-3 NA NA
TGTGCCAGCAGTTTTGGAAACGACACGAGAGGGTTCTTC CASSFGNDTRGFF TRBJ2-1 TRBV12-3/TRBV12-4 NA NA
TGTGCCAGCACCGGGGCTTCGAACACCGGGGAGCTGTTTTTT CASTGASNTGELFF TRBJ2-2 TRBV7-8 NA NA
TGTGCCAGCAGCCCACTAGCGGGAGGGCCCATCGAGCAGTACTTC CASSPLAGGPIEQYF TRBJ2-7 TRBV27 few TRBD2
TGTGCCAGCAGCCGATTGGGCGGGCAGGGGGCCTTTGCGTACGAGCAGTACTTC CASSRLGGQGAFAYEQYF TRBJ2-7 TRBV11-2 few TRBD1
TGCAGTGCGGCCGGGGGCGGCGACAATGAGCAGTTCTTC CSAAGGGDNEQFF TRBJ2-1 TRBV20-1 few NA
TGTGCCAGCAGTTGGAACTCAGACAGGGCCCTTACTTACGAGCAGTACTTC CASSWNSDRALTYEQYF TRBJ2-7 TRBV28 few TRBD1
TGTGCCAGCAGCGTTTTAGGAAACGGTGAGCAGTTCTTC CASSVLGNGEQFF TRBJ2-1 TRBV9 few NA
TGTGCCACCAGTGACTTACTGAGTAATGAGCAGTTCTTC CATSDLLSNEQFF TRBJ2-1 TRBV24-1 few NA
TGTGCCAGCAGTTACGCTAGCGGTTCAGCCAAAAACATTCAGTACTTC CASSYASGSAKNIQYF TRBJ2-4 TRBV6-2/TRBV6-3 once TRBD2
TGTGCCAGCAGCCCGGGACTTGAGGGAGATACGCAGTATTTT CASSPGLEGDTQYF TRBJ2-3 TRBV7-3 NA NA
TGCAGCGTTGAAAATCCCGACAGGGATCATGGCTACACCTTC CSVENPDRDHGYTF TRBJ1-2 TRBV29-1 few TRBD1
TGTGCCAGCAGCTCCCTTGGACAGGGGGCAACCTACGAGCAGTACTTC CASSSLGQGATYEQYF TRBJ2-7 TRBV7-9 NA TRBD1
TGTGCCAGCAGTCGATTAAACGGCGAGCAGTACTTC CASSRLNGEQYF TRBJ2-7 TRBV12-3/TRBV12-4 NA NA
TGCGCCAGCAGCTTGGCCGGGACGAAGGCGGGTAATGAAAAACTGTTTTTT CASSLAGTKAGNEKLFF TRBJ1-4 TRBV5-1 few NA
TGCAGTGCTAGAGCCTCCGGGAGAATCTACGAGCAGTACTTC CSARASGRIYEQYF TRBJ2-7 TRBV20-1 few NA
TGTGCCAGCAGGGAGGGGGTGAGCTCCTACAATGAGCAGTTCTTC CASREGVSSYNEQFF TRBJ2-1 TRBV25-1 NA NA
TGTGCCAGCAGCCCATGGAGGGCTAGCGGGAGTGGGAGGTCCTACGAGCAGTACTTC CASSPWRASGSGRSYEQYF TRBJ2-7 TRBV21-1 few NA
TGTGCCAGCAGCCAATATACCCCGGGACGGAATGAAAAACTGTTTTTT CASSQYTPGRNEKLFF TRBJ1-4 TRBV5-6 many NA
TGCGCCAGCAGCTTGGCCAGGGTTGAGGATGAGCAGTTCTTC CASSLARVEDEQFF TRBJ2-1 TRBV5-1 NA NA
TGTGCCAGCAGTTTTCTACTAGCGGGATACAATGAGCAGTTCTTC CASSFLLAGYNEQFF TRBJ2-1 TRBV27 few TRBD2
TGCAGCGTGACAGACAGGGGGCGGTACACCGGGGAGCTGTTTTTT CSVTDRGRYTGELFF TRBJ2-2 TRBV29-1 few TRBD1
TGCAGCGTTGAGACCGGACAGGGTAGACCTGGTGGCTACACCTTC CSVETGQGRPGGYTF TRBJ1-2 TRBV29-1 few TRBD1
TGCAGTGCTAGGGACAGGGGAAGGAACACTGAAGCTTTCTTT CSARDRGRNTEAFF TRBJ1-1 TRBV20-1 many TRBD1
TGTGCCAGCAGCTTAATCTCACTCAGCTTTGTTAGGGGGGGGGCCTACGAGCAGTACTTC CASSLISLSFVRGGAYEQYF TRBJ2-7 TRBV11-2 few NA
TGTGCCAGCAGCCAAGAGTGGGACAATGAGCAGTTCTTC CASSQEWDNEQFF TRBJ2-1 TRBV4-2 many NA
TGTGCCAGTAGTATAGAGGATCAGCCCCAGCATTTT CASSIEDQPQHF TRBJ1-5 TRBV19 few NA
TGTGCCAGCAGCTTGGGATCGAACACCGGGGAGCTGTTTTTT CASSLGSNTGELFF TRBJ2-2 TRBV7-6 many NA
TGTGCCAGCAGGGATATGGACGGTCTAAATTCACCCCTCCACTTT CASRDMDGLNSPLHF TRBJ1-6 TRBV27 NA NA
TGTGCCAGCAGCCAACCCTCGACAGAGACCCAGTACTTC CASSQPSTETQYF TRBJ2-5 TRBV7-9 few NA
TGTGCCAGCAGAGTAGGGGACACCTATGGCTACACCTTC CASRVGDTYGYTF TRBJ1-2 TRBV2 few NA
TGTGCCAGCAGGGGACAGGGCACCACCATTCAGCCCCAGCATTTT CASRGQGTTIQPQHF TRBJ1-5 TRBV7-9 NA TRBD1
TGTGCCAGCAGCCTATCGACTAGCGGATACTACGAGCAGTACTTC CASSLSTSGYYEQYF TRBJ2-7 TRBV9 few TRBD2
TGTGCCAGCAGTTTGAGGGTCCGAAACTATGGCTACACCTTC CASSLRVRNYGYTF TRBJ1-2 TRBV27 many NA
TGTGCCAGCAGTTTACCCCCCCAAGGGACAGGGGCAACTAATGAAAAACTGTTTTTT CASSLPPQGTGATNEKLFF TRBJ1-4 TRBV28 NA TRBD1
TGTGCCAGCAGTGAAAATCTGGGAGGGGGAAGCACAGATACGCAGTATTTT CASSENLGGGSTDTQYF TRBJ2-3 TRBV6-1 many NA
TGTGCCAGCAGTTTGTTTCAGAGCACAGATACGCAGTATTTT CASSLFQSTDTQYF TRBJ2-3 TRBV12-3/TRBV12-4 NA NA
TGTGCCAGCAGTTTTGCCGGGACTAGCGTTTACAATGAGCAGTTCTTC CASSFAGTSVYNEQFF TRBJ2-1 TRBV12-3/TRBV12-4 NA TRBD2
TGTGCCAGCAGCTTCTCCCGCCGAGGGGATACGCAGTATTTT CASSFSRRGDTQYF TRBJ2-3 TRBV11-2 NA NA
TGCGCCAGCAGCCAGGGGGACCTGGGGTTGACCCAGCAGTACTTC CASSQGDLGLTQQYF TRBJ2-7 TRBV4-1 many NA
TGTGCCAGCAGCTTGGGGATAGAACTATTAGCCAAAAACATTCAGTACTTC CASSLGIELLAKNIQYF TRBJ2-4 TRBV5-6 few NA